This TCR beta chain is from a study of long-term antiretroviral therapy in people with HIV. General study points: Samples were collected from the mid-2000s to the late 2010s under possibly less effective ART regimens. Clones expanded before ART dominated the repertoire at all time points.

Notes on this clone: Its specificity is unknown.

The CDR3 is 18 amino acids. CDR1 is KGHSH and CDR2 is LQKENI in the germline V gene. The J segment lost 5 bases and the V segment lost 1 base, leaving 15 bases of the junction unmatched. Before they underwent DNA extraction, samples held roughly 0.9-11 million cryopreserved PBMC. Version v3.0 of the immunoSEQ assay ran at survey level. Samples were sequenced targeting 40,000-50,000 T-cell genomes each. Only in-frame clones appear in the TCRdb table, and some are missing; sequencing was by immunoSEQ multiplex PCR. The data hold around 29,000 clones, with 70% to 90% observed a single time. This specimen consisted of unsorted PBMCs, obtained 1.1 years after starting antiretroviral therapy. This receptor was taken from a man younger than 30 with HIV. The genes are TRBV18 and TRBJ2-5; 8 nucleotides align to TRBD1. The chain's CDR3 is CASSPRDPGGTHGETQYF. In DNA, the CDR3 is TGTGCCAGCTCACCACGAGACCCAGGGGGCACCCACGGGGAGACCCAGTACTTC.